What follows are 17 T cell receptor beta chains derived from one specimen sequenced in a study of technical replicates of blood from a few donors. Measured with immunoSEQ multiplex PCR; TCRdb has only the in-frame clones, and not every one. The profile shows more than 65,000 clones, 90% to 95% of them singletons. Sample: T cells isolated from PBMCs. The origin of the receptors is a human donor in good health. Some clones in this sample may be carry-over from other donors' samples.

The V and J genes are TRBV9 and TRBJ2-1; 7 bases fit TRBD2. Germline CDR1 SGDLS, CDR2 YYNGEE. V trimming: 2 bases; J trimming: 0 bases; junction bases outside the gene matches: 2. The CDR3 sequence is 15 residues long. CDR3 bases: TGTGCCAGCAGCGTGCTAGCGGACTCCTACAATGAGCAGTTCTTC. Protein: CASSVLADSYNEQFF.

V usage is TRBV9 and J usage is TRBJ1-2; 7 bases map to TRBD1. The CDR3 runs 16 residues. V lost 3 bases and J lost 6; bases outside the gene matches: 14. Germline V gives CDR1 SGDLS, CDR2 YYNGEE. The CDR3 region is CASSGEGRGLYHGYTF. The DNA of the CDR3 is TGTGCCAGCAGCGGTGAAGGAAGGGGGCTGTATCATGGCTACACCTTC.

The rearrangement links TRBV7-2 to TRBJ2-7; 8 nucleotides agree with TRBD2. The CDR3 is 17 residues long. The V segment lost 1 base and the J segment 3 bases; nucleotides outside the gene matches: 11. Germline CDR1 is SGHTA and CDR2 is FQGNSA. CDR3 in amino acids: CASSLGGYSLAVYEQYF. DNA of the CDR3: TGTGCCAGCAGCTTAGGGGGCTATTCACTAGCGGTCTACGAGCAGTACTTC.

J is TRBJ1-1 and V is TRBV4-2; no clear D gene. The CDR3 has 13 residues. CDR1 LGHNA and CDR2 YNFKEQ come from the germline V gene. Trimming shortened V by 4 bases and J by 3 bases, and 9 bases separated the two germline ends. CDR3 sequence: CASSLPEDTEAFF. The DNA of the CDR3 is TGTGCCAGCAGCCTACCCGAGGACACTGAAGCTTTCTTT.

The chain joins TRBV30 to TRBJ1-1; 8 bases line up with TRBD1. Trimming removed 5 bases from V and 6 bases from J; junction bases left unmatched: 5. CDR1 is GTSNPN and CDR2 is SVGIG in the germline V gene (reference sequence). The CDR3 consists of 12 residues. The chain's CDR3 is CAWGQGVSEAFF. The CDR3, as DNA: TGTGCCTGGGGACAGGGTGTTTCTGAAGCTTTCTTT.

V gene TRBV19 combines with J gene TRBJ1-1, with 7 bases aligning to TRBD1. Losses at the gene ends were 3 bases for V and 4 bases for J; bases not matched to a gene: 11. Per the germline V gene, CDR1 is LNHDA and CDR2 is SQIVND (reference sequence). The CDR3 is 16 residues long. CDR3 DNA: TGTGCCAGTAGTATGTTAGGGGGCAACGGGGTCACTGAAGCTTTCTTT. Translating gives CASSMLGGNGVTEAFF.

V and J are TRBV28 and TRBJ1-6; TRBD1 agrees at 7 bases. Trimming cost V 7 bases and J 10 bases; bases outside gene matches: 7. Germline loops: CDR1 MDHEN, CDR2 SYDVKM. The CDR3 is 13 amino acids. Here the CDR3 reads CASTSQQGSPLHF. In DNA, the CDR3 is TGTGCCAGCACTAGCCAACAGGGGTCACCCCTCCACTTT.

The V gene is TRBV2, the J gene TRBJ2-7; D may be TRBD1 (6 bases). The CDR3 totals 13 residues. Trimming removed 6 bases at V and 2 bases at J, with 11 bases between. Germline CDR1 is SNHLY and CDR2 is FYNNEI. The CDR3 sequence: CASRPGQAYEQYF. Here the CDR3 DNA reads TGTGCCAGCAGGCCGGGACAAGCCTACGAGCAGTACTTC.

The V call is TRBV9, the J call TRBJ1-6; unclear D gene. The length of the CDR3 is 15 residues. V was cut by 3 bases and J by 0 bases, with 7 bases left in between. Germline assignment: CDR1 SGDLS and CDR2 YYNGEE. This CDR3 reads CASSGESSYNSPLHF. CDR3 in DNA: TGTGCCAGCAGCGGGGAGAGCTCCTATAATTCACCCCTCCACTTT.

The CDR3 region has the DNA TGTGCCAGCAGTTTACAGGGCCCAATAAACGAGCAGTACTTC. It yields the protein CASSLQGPINEQYF. This rearrangement joins TRBV27 to TRBJ2-7; TRBD1 might be the D (5 bases). V was pared by 2 bases and J by 5 bases, with 13 bases between. Germline V gives CDR1 MNHEY, CDR2 SMNVEV (reference sequence). The CDR3 is 14 residues long.

The gene calls are TRBV30 and TRBJ1-2; TRBD1 aligns across 7 bases. V gave up 8 bases and J gave up 2 bases; unmatched junction bases: 8. Germline values: CDR1 GTSNPN, CDR2 SVGIG (reference sequence). The CDR3 is made up of 13 amino acids. CDR3 nucleotides: TGTGCCGGGAACAGGGGACCCAACTATGGCTACACCTTC. Its protein product is CAGNRGPNYGYTF.

In this sample, this clone turned up once. The rearrangement links TRBV19 to TRBJ2-7; TRBD1 aligns across 12 bases. The V and J ends lost 4 bases and 4 bases, in that order; junction bases with no gene match: 5. The CDR3 consists of 15 residues. Germline-derived CDR1 and CDR2 are LNHDA and SQIVND (reference sequence). DNA for the CDR3: TGTGCCAGTAGTAGACCGGGACAGGGGGCTTACGAGCAGTACTTC. Translating it yields CASSRPGQGAYEQYF. Filled out from reference TRBV19 and TRBJ2-7, the complete variable domain reads DGGITQSPKYLFRKEGQNVTLSCEQNLNHDAMYWYRQDPGQGLRLIYYSQIVNDFQKGDIAEGYSVSREKKESFPLTVTSAQKNPTAFYLCASSRPGQGAYEQYFGPGTRLTVT.

This chain joins TRBV7-6 and TRBJ1-5; tentative D call: TRBD1 (6 bases). CDR1 and CDR2 from the germline V gene are SGHVS and FNYEAQ. This CDR3 has 14 amino acids. The V gene lost 2 bases and the J gene lost 9 bases, with 14 bases spanning the gap. The CDR3 DNA is TGTGCCAGCAGCTTATTTAAGGGGGATTGGCCCCAGCATTTT. Its protein is CASSLFKGDWPQHF.

The rearrangement uses TRBV27 and TRBJ1-5; TRBD1 is a possible D gene (5 bases). CDR1 and CDR2 from the germline V gene are MNHEY and SMNVEV (reference sequence). V lost 4 bases to trimming and J lost 6 bases, with 16 bases between them. The CDR3 covers 15 residues. The CDR3 reads CASSSQTQASQPQHF. The CDR3, as DNA: TGTGCCAGCAGTTCACAAACACAGGCTAGTCAGCCCCAGCATTTT.

This clone came up once. V gene TRBV10-3 combines with J gene TRBJ2-7; 16 positions match TRBD2. Unmatched junction bases numbered 3, after V lost 7 bases and J lost 6 bases. The CDR3 contains 14 residues. Germline lookup yields CDR1 ENHRY and CDR2 SYGVKD. The CDR3 DNA reads as TGTGCCATCACGGGACTAGCGGGAGGGGTCGAGCAGTACTTC. Protein: CAITGLAGGVEQYF.

This clone was detected once. The J gene is TRBJ1-5, the V gene TRBV6-5, with D possibly being TRBD1 (6 bases). The CDR3 contains 15 residues. Germline loops: CDR1 MNHEY, CDR2 SVGAGI. The V end was cut by 0 bases, the J end by 3 bases, with 9 bases between. As DNA, the CDR3 is TGTGCCAGCAGTTACTCTTGGGGGCCCAATCAGCCCCAGCATTTT. This encodes CASSYSWGPNQPQHF.

J is TRBJ2-1 and V is TRBV29-1; TRBD2 agrees at 7 bases. J was trimmed by 4 bases and V by 2 bases; bases with no gene match: 5. The germline V gene has CDR1 SQVTM and CDR2 ANQGSEA. This CDR3 has 14 residues. This chain's CDR3 is CSVEMGTKYNEQFF. CDR3 DNA: TGCAGCGTTGAAATGGGGACTAAGTACAATGAGCAGTTCTTC.